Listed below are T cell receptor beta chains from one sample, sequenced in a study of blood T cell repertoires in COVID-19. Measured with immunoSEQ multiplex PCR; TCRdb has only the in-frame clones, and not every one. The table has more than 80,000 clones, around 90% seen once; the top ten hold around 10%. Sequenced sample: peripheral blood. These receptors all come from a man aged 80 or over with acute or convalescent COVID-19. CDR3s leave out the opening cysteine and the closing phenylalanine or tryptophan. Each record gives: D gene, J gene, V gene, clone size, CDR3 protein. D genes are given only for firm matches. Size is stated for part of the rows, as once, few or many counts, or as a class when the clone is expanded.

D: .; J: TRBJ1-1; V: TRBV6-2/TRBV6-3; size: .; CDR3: ASSYPPGVNTEAF
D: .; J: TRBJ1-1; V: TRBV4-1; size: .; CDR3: ASSQEGVSVMNTEAF
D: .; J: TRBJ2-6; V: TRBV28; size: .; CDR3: ASSWEVDRFSGANVLT
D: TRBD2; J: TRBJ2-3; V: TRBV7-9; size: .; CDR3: ASSLPRLAGPSTDTQY
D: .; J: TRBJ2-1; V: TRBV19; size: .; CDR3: ASSIPQDGGTYNEQF
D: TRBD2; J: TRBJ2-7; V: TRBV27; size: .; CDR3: ASSLLTSGSYEQY
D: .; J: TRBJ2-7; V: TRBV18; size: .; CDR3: ASSPNAPSVEQY
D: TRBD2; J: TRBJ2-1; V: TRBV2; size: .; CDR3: ARKRGGGAYNEQF
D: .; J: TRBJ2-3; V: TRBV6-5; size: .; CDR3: ASRRPGETDTQY
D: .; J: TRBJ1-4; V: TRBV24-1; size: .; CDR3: ATSVSTGSGEKLF
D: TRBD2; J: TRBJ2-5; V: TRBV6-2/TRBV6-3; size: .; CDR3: ASSYSTSGRALETQY
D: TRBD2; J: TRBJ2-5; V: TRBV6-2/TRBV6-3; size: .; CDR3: ASSYSGGAETQY
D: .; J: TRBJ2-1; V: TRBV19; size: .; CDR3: ASSIEGYSGVNYNEQF
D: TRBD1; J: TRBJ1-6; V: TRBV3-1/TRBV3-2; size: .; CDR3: ASSQRDSVTSPLH
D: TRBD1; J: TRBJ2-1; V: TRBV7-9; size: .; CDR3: ASSSPQGDQF
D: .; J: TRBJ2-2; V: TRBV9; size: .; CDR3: ASSVGSTNTGELF
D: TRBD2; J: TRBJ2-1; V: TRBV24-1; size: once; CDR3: ATSDVGGTNEQF
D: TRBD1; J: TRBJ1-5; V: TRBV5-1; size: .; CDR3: ASSLDGQGYQPQH
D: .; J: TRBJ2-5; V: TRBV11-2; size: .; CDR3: ASSLRTDQETQY
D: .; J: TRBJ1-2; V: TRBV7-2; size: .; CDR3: ASSTSNYGYT
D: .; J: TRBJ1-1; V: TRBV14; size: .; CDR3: ASSHRTYRGETF
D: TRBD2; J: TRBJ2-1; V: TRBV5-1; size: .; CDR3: ASSLGGTSVYNEQF
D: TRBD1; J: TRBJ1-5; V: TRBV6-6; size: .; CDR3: ASSTYTGGVQPQH
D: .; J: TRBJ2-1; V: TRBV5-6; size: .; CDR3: ASSFFSDSYNEQF
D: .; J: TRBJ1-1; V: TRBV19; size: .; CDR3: ASSISRQPEAF
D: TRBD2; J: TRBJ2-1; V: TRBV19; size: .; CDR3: ASSFSSGSYYNEQF
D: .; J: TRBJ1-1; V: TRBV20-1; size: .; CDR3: SATDTTEAF
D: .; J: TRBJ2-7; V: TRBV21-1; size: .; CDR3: ASSGEDRGSPHEQY
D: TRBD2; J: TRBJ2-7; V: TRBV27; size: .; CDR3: ASSLSFSGRSTSEQY
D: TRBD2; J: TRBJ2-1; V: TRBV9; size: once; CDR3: ASSSRLAGGDEQF
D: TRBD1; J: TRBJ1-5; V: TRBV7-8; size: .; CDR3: ASSPTGGPSNQPQH
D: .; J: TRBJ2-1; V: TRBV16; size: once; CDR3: ASSQSRFEQF
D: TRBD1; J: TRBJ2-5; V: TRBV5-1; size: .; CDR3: ASSSIGAGGVETQY
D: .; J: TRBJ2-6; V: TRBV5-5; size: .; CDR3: ASSLQGSGANVLT
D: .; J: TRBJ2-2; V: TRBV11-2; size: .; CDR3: ASSFPRTGELF
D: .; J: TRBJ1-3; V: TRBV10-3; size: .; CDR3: AIRREGGSGNTIY
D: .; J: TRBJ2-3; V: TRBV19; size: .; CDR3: ASSSSGASTDTQY
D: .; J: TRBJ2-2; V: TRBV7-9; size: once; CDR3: ASVGAGIGELF
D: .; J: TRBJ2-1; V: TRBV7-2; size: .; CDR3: ASSLAAITEQF
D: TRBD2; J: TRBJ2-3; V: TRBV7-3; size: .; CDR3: ASSSRTSGGDTQY
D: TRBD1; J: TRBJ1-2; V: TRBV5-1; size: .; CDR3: ASSSGTGGNYGYT
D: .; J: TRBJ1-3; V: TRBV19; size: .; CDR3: ASRGAYSGNTIY
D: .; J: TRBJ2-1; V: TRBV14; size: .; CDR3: ASSQDGGSSYNEQF
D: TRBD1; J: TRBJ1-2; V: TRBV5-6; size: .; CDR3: ASRLPGQGPYGYT
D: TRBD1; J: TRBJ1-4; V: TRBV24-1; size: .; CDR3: AIAPWGQPNEKLF
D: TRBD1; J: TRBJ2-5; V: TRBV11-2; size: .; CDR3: ASSGGQGTLSETQY
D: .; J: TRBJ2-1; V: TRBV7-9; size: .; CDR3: ASSLPPVNEQF
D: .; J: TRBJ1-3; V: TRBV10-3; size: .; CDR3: AISESGQSSGNTIY
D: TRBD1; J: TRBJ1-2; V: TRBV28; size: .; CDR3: ASSSGQDFGYT
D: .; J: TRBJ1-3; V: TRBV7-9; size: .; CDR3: ASSITPGSRSGNTIY
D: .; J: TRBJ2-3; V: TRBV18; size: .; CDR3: ASSPLSSDSTY
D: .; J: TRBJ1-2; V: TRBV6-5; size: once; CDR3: ASRATGTNYGYT
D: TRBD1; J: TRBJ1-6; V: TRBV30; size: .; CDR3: AWLTGLNSPLH
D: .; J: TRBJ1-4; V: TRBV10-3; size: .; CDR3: AISVGGTFNEKLF
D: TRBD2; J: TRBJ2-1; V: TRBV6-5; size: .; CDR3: ASRAGTSIGNEQF